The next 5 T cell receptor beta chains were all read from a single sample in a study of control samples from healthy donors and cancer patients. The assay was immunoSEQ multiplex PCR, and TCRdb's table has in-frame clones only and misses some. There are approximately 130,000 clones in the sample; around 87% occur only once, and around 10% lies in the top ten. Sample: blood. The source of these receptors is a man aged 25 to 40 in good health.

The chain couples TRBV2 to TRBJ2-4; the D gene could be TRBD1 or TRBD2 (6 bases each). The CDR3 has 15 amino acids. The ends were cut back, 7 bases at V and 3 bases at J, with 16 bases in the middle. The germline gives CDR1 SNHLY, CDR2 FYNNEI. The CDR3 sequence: CASTGELAGKNIQYF. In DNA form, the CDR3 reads TGTGCCAGCACAGGGGAACTAGCAGGCAAAAACATTCAGTACTTC.

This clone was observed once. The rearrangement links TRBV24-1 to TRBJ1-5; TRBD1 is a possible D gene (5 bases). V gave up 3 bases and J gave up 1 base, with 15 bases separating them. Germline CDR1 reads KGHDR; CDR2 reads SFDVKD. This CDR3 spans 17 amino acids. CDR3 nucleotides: TGTGCCACCAGTGATAGCAGGGTCTTTTTGAGCAATCAGCCCCAGCATTTT. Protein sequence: CATSDSRVFLSNQPQHF.

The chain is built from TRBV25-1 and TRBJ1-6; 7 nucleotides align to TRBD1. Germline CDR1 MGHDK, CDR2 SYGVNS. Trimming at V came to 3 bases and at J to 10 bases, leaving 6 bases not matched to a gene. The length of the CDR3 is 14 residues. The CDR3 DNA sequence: TGTGCCAGCAGTGACAGGGGGGAAAGATCACCCCTCCACTTT. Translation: CASSDRGERSPLHF.

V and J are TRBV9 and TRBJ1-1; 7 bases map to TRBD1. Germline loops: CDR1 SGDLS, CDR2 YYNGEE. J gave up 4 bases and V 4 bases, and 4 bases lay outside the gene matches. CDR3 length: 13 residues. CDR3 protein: CASSIAGGTEAFF. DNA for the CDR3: TGTGCCAGCAGCATCGCAGGGGGCACTGAAGCTTTCTTT.

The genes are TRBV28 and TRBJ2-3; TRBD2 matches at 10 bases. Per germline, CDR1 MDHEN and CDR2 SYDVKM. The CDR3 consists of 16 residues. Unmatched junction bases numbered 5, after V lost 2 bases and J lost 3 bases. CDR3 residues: CASSLRLLAGTDTQYF. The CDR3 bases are TGTGCCAGCAGTTTAAGGCTACTAGCGGGGACAGATACGCAGTATTTT.